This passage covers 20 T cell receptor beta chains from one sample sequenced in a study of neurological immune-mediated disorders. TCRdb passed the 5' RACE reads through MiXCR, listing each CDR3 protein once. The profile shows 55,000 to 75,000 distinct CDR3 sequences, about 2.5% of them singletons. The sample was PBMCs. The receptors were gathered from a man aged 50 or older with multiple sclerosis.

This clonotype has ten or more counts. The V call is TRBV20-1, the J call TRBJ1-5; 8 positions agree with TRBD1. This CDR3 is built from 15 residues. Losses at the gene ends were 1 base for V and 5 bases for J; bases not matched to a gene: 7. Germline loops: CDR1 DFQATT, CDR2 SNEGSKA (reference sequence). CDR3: CSARVPSGGHQPQHF. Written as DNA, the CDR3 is TGCAGTGCTAGAGTACCTTCAGGGGGCCATCAGCCCCAGCATTTT.

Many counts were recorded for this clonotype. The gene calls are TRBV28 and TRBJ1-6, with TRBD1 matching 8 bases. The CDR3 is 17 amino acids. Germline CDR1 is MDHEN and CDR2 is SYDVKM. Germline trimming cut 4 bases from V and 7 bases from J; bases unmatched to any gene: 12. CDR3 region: CASSWSLQGAANSPLHF. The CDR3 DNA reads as TGTGCCAGCAGTTGGTCTTTGCAGGGGGCGGCAAATTCACCCCTCCACTTT.

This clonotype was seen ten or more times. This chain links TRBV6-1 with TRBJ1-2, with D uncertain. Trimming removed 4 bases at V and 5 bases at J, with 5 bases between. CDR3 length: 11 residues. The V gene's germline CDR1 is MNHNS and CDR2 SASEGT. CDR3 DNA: TGTGCCAGCAGTGCAATATATGGCTACACCTTC. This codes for CASSAIYGYTF.

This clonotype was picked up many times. The CDR3 region has the DNA TGTGCCAGCAGCCCCGGGTTAGCGGGGGGGCAGGGAGAGCAGTTCTTC. Residues: CASSPGLAGGQGEQFF. The V gene is TRBV7-2, the J gene TRBJ2-1; 11 bases map to TRBD2. CDR1 is SGHTA and CDR2 is FQGNSA in the germline V gene. J gave up 10 bases and V 5 bases, and 13 bases lay outside the gene matches. The CDR3 is 16 amino acids. Complete variable domain (other parts from reference TRBV7-2 and TRBJ2-1): GAGVSQSPSNKVTEKGKDVELRCDPISGHTALYWYRQSLGQGLEFLIYFQGNSAPDKSGLPSDRFSAERTGGSVSTLTIQRTQQEDSAVYLCASSPGLAGGQGEQFFGPGTRLTVL.

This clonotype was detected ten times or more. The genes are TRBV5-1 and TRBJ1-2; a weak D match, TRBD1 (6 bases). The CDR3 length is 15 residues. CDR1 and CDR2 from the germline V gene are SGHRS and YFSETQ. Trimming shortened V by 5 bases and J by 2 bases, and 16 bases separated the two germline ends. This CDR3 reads CASSSRTANNYGYTF. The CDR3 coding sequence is TGCGCCAGCAGTTCAAGGACAGCCAACAACTATGGCTACACCTTC.

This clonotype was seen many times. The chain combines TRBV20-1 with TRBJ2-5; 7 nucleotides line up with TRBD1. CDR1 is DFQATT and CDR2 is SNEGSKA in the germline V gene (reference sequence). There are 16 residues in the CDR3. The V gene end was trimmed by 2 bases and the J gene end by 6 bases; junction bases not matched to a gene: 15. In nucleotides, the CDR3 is TGCAGTGCTAGAACCCTCCGAACCGACAGGGAGAAGACCCAGTACTTC. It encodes CSARTLRTDREKTQYF.

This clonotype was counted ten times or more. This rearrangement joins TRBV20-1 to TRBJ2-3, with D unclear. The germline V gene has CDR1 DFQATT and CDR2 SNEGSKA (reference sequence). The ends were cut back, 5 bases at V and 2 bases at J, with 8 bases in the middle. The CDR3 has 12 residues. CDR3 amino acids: CSAAGFTDTQYF. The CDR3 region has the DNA TGCAGTGCTGCAGGCTTCACAGATACGCAGTATTTT.

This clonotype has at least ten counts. CDR3 nucleotides: TGTGCCAGCAGCCTCTCCCTCCTGACTAGCGGGGGGGCCAATGAGCAGTTCTTC. Translated, it gives CASSLSLLTSGGANEQFF. The chain employs TRBV6-2 or TRBV6-3 and TRBJ2-1; 14 bases line up with TRBD2. There are 18 residues in the CDR3. The ends lost 6 bases at V and 6 bases at J; junction bases unmatched: 13. In germline, CDR1 is MNHEY, CDR2 SVGEGT.

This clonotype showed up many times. CDR3 amino acids: CASSLVPGQGPHEQYF. The DNA of the CDR3 is TGTGCCAGCAGCTTAGTCCCGGGACAGGGTCCACACGAGCAGTACTTC. The chain links TRBV7-2 to TRBJ2-7; 9 positions match TRBD1. CDR1 and CDR2 (germline): SGHTA, FQGNSA. The CDR3 consists of 16 residues. V shed 1 base, J shed 5 bases, and the junction held 9 bases outside the gene matches.

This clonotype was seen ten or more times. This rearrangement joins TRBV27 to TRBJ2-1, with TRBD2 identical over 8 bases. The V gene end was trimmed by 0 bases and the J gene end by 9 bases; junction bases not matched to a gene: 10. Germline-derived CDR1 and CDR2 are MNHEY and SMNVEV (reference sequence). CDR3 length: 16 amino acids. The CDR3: CASSLSGGTSGSEQFF. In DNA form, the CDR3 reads TGTGCCAGCAGTTTATCAGGCGGGACTAGTGGGAGTGAGCAGTTCTTC.

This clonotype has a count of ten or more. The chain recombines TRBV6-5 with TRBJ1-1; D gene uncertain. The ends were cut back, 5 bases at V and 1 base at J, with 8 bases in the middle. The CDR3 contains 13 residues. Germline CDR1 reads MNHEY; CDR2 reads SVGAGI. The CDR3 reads CASSGNRNTEAFF. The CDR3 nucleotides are TGTGCCAGCAGTGGAAACAGGAACACTGAAGCTTTCTTT.

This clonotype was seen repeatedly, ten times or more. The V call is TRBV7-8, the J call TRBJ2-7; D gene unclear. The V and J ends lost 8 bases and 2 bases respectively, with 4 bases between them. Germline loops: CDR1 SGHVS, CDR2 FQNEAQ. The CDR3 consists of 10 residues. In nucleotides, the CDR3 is TGTGCCAGCGGCGCCTACGAGCAGTACTTC. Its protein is CASGAYEQYF.

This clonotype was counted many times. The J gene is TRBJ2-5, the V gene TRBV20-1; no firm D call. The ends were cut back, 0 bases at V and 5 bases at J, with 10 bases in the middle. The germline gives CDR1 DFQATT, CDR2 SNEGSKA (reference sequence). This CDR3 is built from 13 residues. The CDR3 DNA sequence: TGCAGTGCTAGAGAGTGGGCTCGGGAGACCCAGTACTTC. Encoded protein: CSAREWARETQYF.

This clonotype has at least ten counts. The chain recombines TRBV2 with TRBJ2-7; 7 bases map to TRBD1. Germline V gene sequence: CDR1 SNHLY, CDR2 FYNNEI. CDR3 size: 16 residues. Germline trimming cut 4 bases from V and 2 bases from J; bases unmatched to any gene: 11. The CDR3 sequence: CASSGPYTGTAYEQYF. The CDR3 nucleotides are TGTGCCAGCAGTGGCCCCTACACCGGGACAGCCTACGAGCAGTACTTC.

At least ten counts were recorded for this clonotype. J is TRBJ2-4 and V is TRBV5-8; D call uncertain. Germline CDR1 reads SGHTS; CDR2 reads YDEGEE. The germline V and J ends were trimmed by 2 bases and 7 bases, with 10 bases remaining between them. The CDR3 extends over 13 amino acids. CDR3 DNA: TGTGCCAGCAGCTTAACTCCGGCGAACATTCAGTACTTC. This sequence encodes CASSLTPANIQYF. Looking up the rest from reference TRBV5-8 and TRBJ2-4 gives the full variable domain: EAGVTQSPTHLIKTRGQQATLRCSPISGHTSVYWYQQALGLGLQFLLWYDEGEERNRGNFPPRFSGRQFPNYSSELNVNALELEDSALYLCASSLTPANIQYFGAGTRLSVL.

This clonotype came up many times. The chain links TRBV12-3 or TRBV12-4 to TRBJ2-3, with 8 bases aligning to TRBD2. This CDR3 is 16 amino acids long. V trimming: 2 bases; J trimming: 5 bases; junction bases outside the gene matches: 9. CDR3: CASSLPPSGLGDTQYF. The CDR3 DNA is TGTGCCAGCAGTTTACCCCCTAGCGGGCTGGGAGATACGCAGTATTTT.

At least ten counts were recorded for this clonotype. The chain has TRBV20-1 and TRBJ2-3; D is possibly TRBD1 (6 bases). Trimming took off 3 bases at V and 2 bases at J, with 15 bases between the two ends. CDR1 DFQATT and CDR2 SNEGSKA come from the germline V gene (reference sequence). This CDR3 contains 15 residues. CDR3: CSASTQGDYTDTQYF. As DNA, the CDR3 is TGCAGTGCTAGTACACAGGGAGACTACACAGATACGCAGTATTTT.

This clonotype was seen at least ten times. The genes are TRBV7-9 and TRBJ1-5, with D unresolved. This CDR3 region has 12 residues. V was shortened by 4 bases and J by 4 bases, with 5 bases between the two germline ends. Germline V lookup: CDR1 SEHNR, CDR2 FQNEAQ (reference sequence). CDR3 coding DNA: TGTGCCAGCAGCTCCCTAAATCAGCCCCAGCATTTT. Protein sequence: CASSSLNQPQHF.

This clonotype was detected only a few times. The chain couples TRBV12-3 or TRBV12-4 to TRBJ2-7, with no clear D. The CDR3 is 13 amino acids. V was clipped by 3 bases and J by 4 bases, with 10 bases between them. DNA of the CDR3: TGTGCCAGCAGTTTCTTCGTGGGTTACGAGCAGTACTTC. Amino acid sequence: CASSFFVGYEQYF.

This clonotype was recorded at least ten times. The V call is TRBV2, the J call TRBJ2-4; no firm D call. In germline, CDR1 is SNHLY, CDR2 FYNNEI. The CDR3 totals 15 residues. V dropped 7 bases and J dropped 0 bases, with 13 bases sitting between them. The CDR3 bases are TGTGCCAGCACCCGATTTAGTATAGCCAAAAACATTCAGTACTTC. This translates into CASTRFSIAKNIQYF.